This TCR beta chain was recovered during a study of T cell changes during pregnancy in multiple sclerosis. Some clones are missing from TCRdb's copy, which holds only in-frame ones; the method was immunoSEQ multiplex PCR. This sample has approximately 31,000 clones, with 90% found just once. Trimming shortened V by 1 base and J by 0 bases, and 13 bases separated the two germline ends. Germline V CDR1 and CDR2: GTSNPN, SVGIG (reference sequence). The CDR3 loop spans 15 amino acids. The TCR was taken from a female donor with multiple sclerosis, enrolled in a pregnancy study. This chain joins TRBV30 and TRBJ2-7, with TRBD2 as a possible D gene (5 bases). The material sequenced was CD8+ T cells from peripheral blood mononuclear cells, taken in the second trimester of pregnancy. The CDR3 DNA is TGTGCCTGGAGTGGGGGAGCGGCTAACTCCTACGAGCAGTACTTC. Translating it yields CAWSGGAANSYEQYF.